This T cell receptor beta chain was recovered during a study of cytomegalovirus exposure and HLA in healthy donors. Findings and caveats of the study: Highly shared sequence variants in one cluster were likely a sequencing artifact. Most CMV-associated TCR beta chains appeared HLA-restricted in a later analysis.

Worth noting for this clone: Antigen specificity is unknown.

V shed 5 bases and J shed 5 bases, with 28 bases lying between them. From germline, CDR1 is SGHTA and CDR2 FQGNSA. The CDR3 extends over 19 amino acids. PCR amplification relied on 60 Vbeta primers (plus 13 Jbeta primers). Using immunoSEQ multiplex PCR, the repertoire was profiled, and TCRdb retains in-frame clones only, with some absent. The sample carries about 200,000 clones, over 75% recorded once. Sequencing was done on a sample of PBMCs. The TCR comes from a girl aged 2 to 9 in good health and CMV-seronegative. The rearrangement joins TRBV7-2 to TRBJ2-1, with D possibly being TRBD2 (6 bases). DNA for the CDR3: TGTGCCAGCAGCCCCATTCTGGCGGGACTCACCAAGCCGAACAATGAGCAGTTCTTC. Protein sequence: CASSPILAGLTKPNNEQFF.